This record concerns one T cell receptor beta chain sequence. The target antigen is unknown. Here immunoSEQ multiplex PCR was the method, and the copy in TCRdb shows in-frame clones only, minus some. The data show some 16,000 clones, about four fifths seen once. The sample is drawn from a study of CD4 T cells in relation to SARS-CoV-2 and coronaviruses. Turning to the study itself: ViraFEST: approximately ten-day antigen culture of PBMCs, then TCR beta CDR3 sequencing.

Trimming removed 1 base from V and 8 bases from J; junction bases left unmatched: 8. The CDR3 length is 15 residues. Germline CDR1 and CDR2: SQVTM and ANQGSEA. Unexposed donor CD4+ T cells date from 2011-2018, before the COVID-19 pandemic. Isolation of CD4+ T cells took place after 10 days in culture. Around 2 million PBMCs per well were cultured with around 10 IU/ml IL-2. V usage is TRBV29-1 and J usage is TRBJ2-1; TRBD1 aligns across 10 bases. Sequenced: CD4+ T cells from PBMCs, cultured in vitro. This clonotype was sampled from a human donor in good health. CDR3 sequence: CSVEALGQGRDEQFF. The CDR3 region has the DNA TGCAGCGTTGAAGCGCTGGGACAGGGGCGGGATGAGCAGTTCTTC.